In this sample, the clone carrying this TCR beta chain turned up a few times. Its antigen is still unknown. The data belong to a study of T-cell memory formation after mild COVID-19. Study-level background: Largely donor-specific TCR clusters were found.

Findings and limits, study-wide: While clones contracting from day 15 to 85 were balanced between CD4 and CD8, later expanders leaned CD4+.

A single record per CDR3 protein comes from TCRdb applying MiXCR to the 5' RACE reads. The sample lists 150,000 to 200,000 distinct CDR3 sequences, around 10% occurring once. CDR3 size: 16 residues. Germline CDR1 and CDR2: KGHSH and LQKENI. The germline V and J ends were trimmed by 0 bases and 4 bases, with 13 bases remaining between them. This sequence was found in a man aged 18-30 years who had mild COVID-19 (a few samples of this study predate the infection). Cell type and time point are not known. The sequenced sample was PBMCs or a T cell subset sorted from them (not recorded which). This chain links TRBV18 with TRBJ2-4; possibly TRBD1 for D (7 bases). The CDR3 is CASSPPGGGPKNIQYF. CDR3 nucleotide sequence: TGTGCCAGCTCACCACCTGGAGGGGGCCCGAAAAACATTCAGTACTTC.